One and the same sample provided the 27 T cell receptor beta chains below, sequenced in a study of T cells in Graves' hyperthyroidism and ophthalmopathy. What was amplified from RNA transcripts were TCR beta CDR3 regions. First-round RT-PCR of the TCR CDR3 relied on the HTBI primer set. TCRdb re-called the multiplex PCR reads through MiXCR, storing one row per CDR3 protein. This sample yields a few hundred thousand distinct CDR3 sequences, of which roughly 15% are seen a single time; about an eighth belongs to the top ten. Sequenced: blood. These receptors were obtained from a woman in her forties with Graves' hyperthyroidism that later progressed to Graves' ophthalmopathy.

This clonotype was counted many times. This chain connects TRBV2 to TRBJ1-2, with D possibly being TRBD1 (5 bases). The CDR3 loop spans 15 amino acids. In germline, CDR1 is SNHLY, CDR2 FYNNEI. V shed 7 bases and J shed 0 bases, with 15 bases lying between them. The CDR3 DNA sequence: TGTGCCAGCAAGAACAAGGGGTATACTAACTATGGCTACACCTTC. Its translation: CASKNKGYTNYGYTF.

This clonotype was seen repeatedly, ten times or more. The chain is built from TRBV18 and TRBJ1-4, with D perhaps matching TRBD1 (5 bases). V lost 6 bases, J lost 6 bases, and 14 bases lay in between. The CDR3 consists of 14 residues. The germline V gene encodes CDR1 KGHSH and CDR2 LQKENI. Written as DNA, the CDR3 is TGTGCCAGCTCCCCCGGGACCCCTTATGAAAAACTGTTTTTT. Its translation: CASSPGTPYEKLFF.

In its sample, this clonotype was seen many times. The chain joins TRBV18 to TRBJ1-1; D uncertain. This CDR3 contains 15 residues. Germline V CDR1 and CDR2: KGHSH, LQKENI. Trimming took off 2 bases at V and 3 bases at J, with 13 bases between the two ends. CDR3 residues: CASSPTSRPHTEAFF. The CDR3, as DNA: TGTGCCAGCTCACCAACCAGCAGGCCCCACACTGAAGCTTTCTTT.

The chain couples TRBV20-1 to TRBJ2-5; D unresolved. V gave up 0 bases and J gave up 3 bases, with 26 bases separating them. This CDR3 comprises 19 residues. CDR1 is DFQATT and CDR2 is SNEGSKA in the germline V gene (reference sequence). The CDR3 DNA is TGCAGTGCTAGAGATCAATTGAACGTCGGCAGACCTTCAAAAGAGACCCAGTACTTC. Amino acids: CSARDQLNVGRPSKETQYF.

This clonotype was found many times. J is TRBJ1-2 and V is TRBV12-3 or TRBV12-4; possible D gene TRBD1, 5 bases. V was cut by 4 bases and J by 1 base, with 13 bases left in between. The CDR3 has 15 amino acids. CDR3 sequence reads: CASSSRTTSNYGYTF. As DNA, the CDR3 is TGTGCCAGCAGTTCCAGGACAACGAGTAACTATGGCTACACCTTC.

This clonotype was counted between two and nine times. The CDR3 region is CASSFGLAGDAETQYF. CDR3 coding DNA: TGCGCCAGCAGCTTTGGACTAGCGGGAGACGCGGAGACCCAGTACTTC. The V call is TRBV5-1, the J call TRBJ2-5, with 13 bases lining up with TRBD2. Germline loops: CDR1 SGHRS, CDR2 YFSETQ. There are 16 residues in the CDR3. The V segment lost 2 bases and the J segment 5 bases; nucleotides outside the gene matches: 6.

This clonotype was detected ten times or more. V gene TRBV3-1 combines with J gene TRBJ2-5, with 10 bases fitting TRBD2. Per germline, CDR1 LGHDT and CDR2 YNNKEL (reference sequence). This CDR3 region has 16 residues. The J segment lost 5 bases and the V segment lost 1 base, leaving 7 bases of the junction unmatched. CDR3 bases: TGTGCCAGCAGCCAAGTGAGCGGGAGGGCCCTTGAGACCCAGTACTTC. Translating it yields CASSQVSGRALETQYF.

This clonotype was observed at least ten times. This sequence joins TRBV18 and TRBJ2-7; D could derive from TRBD1 or TRBD2 (5 bases each). Germline V lookup: CDR1 KGHSH, CDR2 LQKENI. The CDR3 is 14 residues long. V lost 0 bases and J 2 bases, leaving 8 bases between the germline ends. The CDR3 DNA sequence: TGTGCCAGCTCACCACCGGGACCTACCTACGAGCAGTACTTC. Amino acids: CASSPPGPTYEQYF.

This clonotype was observed many times. The J gene is TRBJ2-2, the V gene TRBV29-1; 11 bases are shared with TRBD2. Germline V gives CDR1 SQVTM, CDR2 ANQGSEA. Trimming at V came to 7 bases and at J to 1 base, leaving 8 bases not matched to a gene. The CDR3 is 16 residues long. The CDR3 DNA reads as TGCAGCGCCCGACTAGCGGGGAGGTTGAACACCGGGGAGCTGTTTTTT. Translated, it gives CSARLAGRLNTGELFF.

This clonotype has at least ten counts. V is TRBV7-9 and J is TRBJ2-3; 7 nucleotides match TRBD2. Germline V gene sequence: CDR1 SEHNR, CDR2 FQNEAQ (reference sequence). There are 15 residues in the CDR3. CDR3 amino acids: CAGGLAATSTDTQYF. The CDR3, as DNA: TGTGCTGGGGGTCTAGCGGCTACTAGCACAGATACGCAGTATTTT.

In this sample, this clonotype turned up a few times. The rearrangement links TRBV19 to TRBJ2-7; a weak D match, TRBD2 (5 bases). This CDR3 spans 18 amino acids. V gave up 11 bases and J gave up 1 base, with 30 bases separating them. The V gene's germline CDR1 is LNHDA and CDR2 SQIVND (reference sequence). This chain's CDR3 is CAQKGPNPDPERSYEQYF. In nucleotides, the CDR3 is TGTGCCCAAAAAGGGCCCAACCCGGACCCCGAGCGGTCCTACGAGCAGTACTTC.

This clonotype has at least ten counts. CDR3 nucleotide sequence: TGTGCCACCAGCAGAGATCAATTAGCGCAAATCGCCGGGGAGCTGTTTTTT. Protein sequence: CATSRDQLAQIAGELFF. This rearrangement joins TRBV15 to TRBJ2-2; possibly TRBD2 for D (5 bases). Germline V lookup: CDR1 LNHNV, CDR2 YYDKDF (reference sequence). The V end lost 0 bases, the J end lost 6 bases, and 17 bases lay between the germline ends. The CDR3 consists of 17 residues.

This clonotype has at least ten counts. The chain links TRBV13 to TRBJ2-2; the D call may be TRBD1 or TRBD2 (11 bases each). The V and J ends lost 4 bases and 5 bases respectively, with 38 bases between them. Germline CDR1 is PRHDT and CDR2 is FYEKMQ (reference sequence). The CDR3 is made up of 23 amino acids. The CDR3 coding sequence is TGTGCCAGCAGCTGGACAGGGGGCGCTGGAACTAGCGGGAGAGTGGGGACAACCGGGGAGCTGTTTTTT. As protein: CASSWTGGAGTSGRVGTTGELFF.

This clonotype was counted many times. The chain combines TRBV7-9 with TRBJ2-1; D remains unclear. The germline CDR1 and CDR2 sequences are SEHNR and FQNEAQ (reference sequence). There are 14 residues in the CDR3. The V end lost 4 bases, the J end lost 7 bases, and 14 bases lay between the germline ends. The DNA of the CDR3 is TGTGCCAGCAGCTCAGAGTTGGAACTGAATGAGCAGTTCTTC. It specifies CASSSELELNEQFF.

A few counts support this clonotype. The chain combines TRBV6-4 with TRBJ2-1, with 12 positions matching TRBD2. Looked up from germline, CDR1 is MRHNA and CDR2 is SNTAGT. The CDR3 is made up of 16 amino acids. J lost 7 bases, V lost 10 bases, and 14 bases had no gene match. As DNA, the CDR3 is TGTGCCACGACCAGACTAGCGGGAGCGGGTAAAAATGAGCAGTTCTTC. Translated: CATTRLAGAGKNEQFF.

The sample holds many counts of this clonotype. This chain links TRBV9 with TRBJ2-1; 10 bases are a match to TRBD2. Germline lookup yields CDR1 SGDLS and CDR2 YYNGEE. There are 15 residues in the CDR3. V shed 3 bases, J shed 10 bases, and the junction held 10 bases outside the gene matches. CDR3 sequence: CASSASGTSDPEQFF. In nucleotides, the CDR3 is TGTGCCAGCAGCGCTTCCGGGACTAGCGACCCGGAGCAGTTCTTC.

This clonotype was counted many times. The chain has TRBV28 and TRBJ2-7; D perhaps matches TRBD1 (6 bases). The CDR3 sequence is 13 residues long. Trimming left V 5 bases short and J 9 bases short, with 17 bases between. In germline, CDR1 is MDHEN, CDR2 SYDVKM. The CDR3 here is CASSATGTRGQYF. The CDR3 bases are TGTGCCAGCAGTGCGACAGGAACCAGGGGGCAGTACTTC. The full variable domain, rest sourced from reference TRBV28 and TRBJ2-7, is DVKVTQSSRYLVKRTGEKVFLECVQDMDHENMFWYRQDPGLGLRLIYFSYDVKMKEKGDIPEGYSVSREKKERFSLILESASTNQTSMYLCASSATGTRGQYFGPGTRLTVT.

There are a few counts of this clonotype. Its ends do not fully match the called genes, so a read error is possible. Here the CDR3 DNA reads TGCGCCAGCGGCCAAATGACTAGCCTACTCAGGGGGACCCAGTACTTC. Translated, it gives CASGQMTSLLRGTQYF. This rearrangement joins TRBV4-1 to TRBJ2-5; D may be TRBD2 (7 bases). CDR1 MGHRA and CDR2 YSYEKL come from the germline V gene. The CDR3 covers 16 residues.

This clonotype was picked up many times. V usage is TRBV2 and J usage is TRBJ2-1; the match to TRBD1 covers 8 bases. J gave up 2 bases and V 6 bases, and 6 bases lay outside the gene matches. The CDR3 has 15 amino acids. Germline V lookup: CDR1 SNHLY, CDR2 FYNNEI. CDR3 nucleotides: TGTGCCAGCAGCCGACAGGGGCAGGCCTACAATGAGCAGTTCTTC. It translates to CASSRQGQAYNEQFF.

This clonotype was counted a single time. A much larger clone is a single base away; this may be a read error. The CDR3 does not close with the conserved phenylalanine or tryptophan, likely indicating a read error. The chain has TRBV6-2 or TRBV6-3 and TRBJ1-2, with D hard to call. Germline V gene data show CDR1 as MNHEY and CDR2 as SVGEGT. This CDR3 comprises 14 residues. With 2 bases removed from V and 0 bases from J, the gap between germline ends came to 7 bases. The CDR3 DNA is TGTGCCAGCAGTTACACTACTACTAACTATGGCTACACCTAC. Residues: CASSYTTTNYGYTY.

This clonotype was observed at least ten times. The chain has TRBV5-4 and TRBJ2-4; D remains unclear. V lost 5 bases, J lost 6 bases, and 9 bases lay in between. The germline V gene has CDR1 SGHNT and CDR2 YYREEE (reference sequence). The CDR3 sequence is 12 residues long. CDR3 loop: CASSLKGNIQYF. For the CDR3, the DNA is TGTGCCAGCAGTCTCAAGGGAAACATTCAGTACTTC.

Comment on this clonotype: One end of the junction fails to match germline, which may point to a read error. The rearrangement joins TRBV18 to TRBJ2-1; D might be TRBD2 (5 bases). The germline V gene has CDR1 KGHSH and CDR2 LQKENI. The CDR3 is 17 amino acids. CDR3 nucleotides: TGTGCCAGCTCACGGGTGGGCCCGGGGAGAGACTACAATGAGCAATTCTTC. It codes for CASSRVGPGRDYNEQFF.

The chain is built from TRBV20-1 and TRBJ1-4; D call uncertain. Trimming took 7 bases from V and 0 from J, leaving 15 bases between them. The CDR3 is 15 residues long. Germline V gene lookup returns CDR1 DFQATT and CDR2 SNEGSKA (reference sequence). CDR3 amino acids: CSVKAVDATNEKLFF. For the CDR3, the DNA is TGCAGTGTTAAAGCAGTAGACGCAACTAATGAAAAACTGTTTTTT.

This clonotype was observed a few times. With a much larger clone just one base away, this may be a read error. Since the CDR3 does not end with the conserved phenylalanine or tryptophan, this likely comes from a read error. This chain connects TRBV3-1 to TRBJ2-7, with 10 bases aligning to TRBD2. The germline gives CDR1 LGHDT, CDR2 YNNKEL (reference sequence). Trimming took 1 base from V and 4 from J; bases not matched to a gene: 4. The CDR3 runs to 15 residues. The chain's CDR3 is CASSQALAGGYEQYY. CDR3 DNA: TGTGCCAGCAGCCAAGCTTTAGCGGGAGGTTACGAGCAGTACTAC.

This clonotype was detected ten times or more. The chain joins TRBV11-2 to TRBJ2-1; D remains unclear. CDR1 is SGHAT and CDR2 is FQNNGV in the germline V gene. The CDR3 spans 14 residues. V was pared by 2 bases and J by 4 bases, with 9 bases between. DNA for the CDR3: TGTGCCAGCAGCTTATTAAAGAGGTACAATGAGCAGTTCTTC. Amino acids: CASSLLKRYNEQFF.

The chain is built from TRBV4-1 and TRBJ1-5, with 7 positions matching TRBD1. V trimming: 3 bases; J trimming: 14 bases; junction bases outside the gene matches: 7. CDR1 is MGHRA and CDR2 is YSYEKL in the germline V gene. The CDR3 covers 12 residues. CDR3 DNA: TGCGCCAGCAGCCAGATAGGACAGGAGAAGCATTTT. It codes for CASSQIGQEKHF.

This clonotype was observed at least ten times. The chain combines TRBV7-2 with TRBJ2-5; TRBD1 is a possible D gene (7 bases). The CDR3 runs to 16 residues. The V and J ends lost 2 bases and 5 bases respectively, with 18 bases between them. Germline loops: CDR1 SGHTA, CDR2 FQGNSA. CDR3 nucleotide sequence: TGTGCCAGCAGCTTATCCGTCACGGCAGGGGGGGAGACCCAGTACTTC. Amino acid sequence: CASSLSVTAGGETQYF.